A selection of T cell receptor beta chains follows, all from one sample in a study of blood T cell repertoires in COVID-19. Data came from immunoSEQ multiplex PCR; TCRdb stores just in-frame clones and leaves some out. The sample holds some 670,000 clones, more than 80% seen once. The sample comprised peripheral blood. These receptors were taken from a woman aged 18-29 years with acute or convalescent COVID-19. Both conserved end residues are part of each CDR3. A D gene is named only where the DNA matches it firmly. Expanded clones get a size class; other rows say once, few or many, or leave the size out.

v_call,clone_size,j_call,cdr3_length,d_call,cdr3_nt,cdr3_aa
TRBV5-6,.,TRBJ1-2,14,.,TGTGCCAGCAGCTTGGGTCCTCGTAACTATGGCTACACCTTC,CASSLGPRNYGYTF
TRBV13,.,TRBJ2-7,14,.,TGTGCCAGCAGCCCCCGGGGTGGGTCCTTGGGGCAGTACTTC,CASSPRGGSLGQYF
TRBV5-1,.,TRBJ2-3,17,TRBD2,TGCGCCAGCAGCTTGATAACTAGCGGGGGTCTCACAGATACGCAGTATTTT,CASSLITSGGLTDTQYF
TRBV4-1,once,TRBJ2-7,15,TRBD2,TGCGCCAGCAGCCAGGCTAGACTAGCGGACTACGAGCAGTACTTC,CASSQARLADYEQYF
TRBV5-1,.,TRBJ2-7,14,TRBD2,TGCGCCAGCAGCCGGCGGGGGGCCTCCTACGAGCAGTACTTC,CASSRRGASYEQYF
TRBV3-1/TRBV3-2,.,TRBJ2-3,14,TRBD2,TGTGCCAGCAGCAGCGGGGCCACCACAGATACGCAGTATTTT,CASSSGATTDTQYF
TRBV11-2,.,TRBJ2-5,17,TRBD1,TGTGCCAGCAGCTCGGCCGGGACAGCGTACCTCCAAGAGACCCAGTACTTC,CASSSAGTAYLQETQYF
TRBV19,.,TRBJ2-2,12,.,TGTGCCAGTAGTTTCGTCACCGGGGAGCTGTTTTTT,CASSFVTGELFF
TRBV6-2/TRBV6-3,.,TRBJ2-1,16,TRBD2,TGTGCCAGCAGCCTTCGGACTAGCGGGGGGGCCAATGAGCAGTTCTTC,CASSLRTSGGANEQFF
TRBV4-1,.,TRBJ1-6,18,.,TGCGCCAGCAGCCATCCAGGACACCCCGAACTGGATAATTCACCCCTCCACTTT,CASSHPGHPELDNSPLHF
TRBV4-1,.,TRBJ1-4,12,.,TGCGCCAGCAGCCAAACTGGGGGGACGTTGTTTTTT,CASSQTGGTLFF
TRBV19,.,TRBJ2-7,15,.,TGTGCCAGTAGGTTTGCGAGTAACCCCTCCTACGAGCAGTACTTC,CASRFASNPSYEQYF
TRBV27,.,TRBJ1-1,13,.,TGTGCCAGCAGTTTCTTTGACAGGACTGAAGCTTTCTTT,CASSFFDRTEAFF
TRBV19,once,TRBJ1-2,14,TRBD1,TGTGCCAGTAGGCGGGACAGGGGTAACTATGGCTACACCTTC,CASRRDRGNYGYTF
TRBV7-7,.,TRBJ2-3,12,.,TGTGCCAGCAGCCCAGAGGGTTATACGCAGTATTTT,CASSPEGYTQYF
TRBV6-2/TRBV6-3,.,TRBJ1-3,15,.,TGTGCCAGCAGTTACGGGACTTTCTCTGGAAACACCATATATTTT,CASSYGTFSGNTIYF
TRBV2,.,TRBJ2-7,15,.,TGTGCCAGCAGTGAAAAAAGCGGCAGGGGAAACGAGCAGTACTTC,CASSEKSGRGNEQYF
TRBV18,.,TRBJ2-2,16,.,TGTGCCAGCTCACCAAACGGGGGAACGAACACCGGGGAGCTGTTTTTT,CASSPNGGTNTGELFF
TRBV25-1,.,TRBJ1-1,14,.,TGTGCCAGCAGTGAATCCCGGACAGTAACTGAAGCTTTCTTT,CASSESRTVTEAFF
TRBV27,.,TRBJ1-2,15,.,TGTGCCACTAGCGGCGGGGAGCGAGCCGACTATGGCTACACCTTC,CATSGGERADYGYTF
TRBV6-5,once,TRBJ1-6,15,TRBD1,TGTGCCAGCAGCGTCGACAGGGGGATGGATTCACCCCTCCACTTT,CASSVDRGMDSPLHF
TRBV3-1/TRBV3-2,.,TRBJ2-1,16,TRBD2,TGTGCCAGCAGCCAGTCGACTAGCGGGGGGTGGAATGAGCAGTTCTTC,CASSQSTSGGWNEQFF
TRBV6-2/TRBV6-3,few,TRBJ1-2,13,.,TGTGCCAGCAGCAAAAGGGGGATTTTTGGCTACACCTTC,CASSKRGIFGYTF
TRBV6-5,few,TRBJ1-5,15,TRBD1,TGTGCCAGCAGTTCCACAGGGGCACCTAATCAGCCCCAGCATTTT,CASSSTGAPNQPQHF
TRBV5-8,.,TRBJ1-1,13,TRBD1,TGTGCCAGCAGCCCTGGGGACAGGATAGGGGCTTTCTTT,CASSPGDRIGAFF
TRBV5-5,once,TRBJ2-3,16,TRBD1,TGTGCCAGCAGCCAGCCACGACAGGGGGTAGGGGATACGCAGTATTTT,CASSQPRQGVGDTQYF
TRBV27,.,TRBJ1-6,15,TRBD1,TGTGCCAGCAGCCCCAGGGACAGGCCAGATTCACCCCTCCACTTT,CASSPRDRPDSPLHF
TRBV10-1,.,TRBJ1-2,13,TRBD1,TGCGCCAGCACCCTCAGGGGGGTCAATGGCTACACCTTC,CASTLRGVNGYTF
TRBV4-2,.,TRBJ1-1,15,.,TGTGCCAGCAGCCAAGACATGGGGCAGGGTTATCGGGCTTTCTTT,CASSQDMGQGYRAFF
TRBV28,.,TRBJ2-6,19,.,TGTGCCAGCAGTTTCATATATTCACTCAACAGCTCTGGGGCCAACGTCCTGACTTTC,CASSFIYSLNSSGANVLTF
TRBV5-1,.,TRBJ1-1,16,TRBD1,TGCGCCAGCAGCTCCGGGACAGGGGATTTTTACACTGAAGCTTTCTTT,CASSSGTGDFYTEAFF
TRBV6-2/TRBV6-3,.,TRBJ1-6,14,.,TGTGCCAGCAGTTACTCGAAGAGGTTGGCCCCCCTCCACTTT,CASSYSKRLAPLHF
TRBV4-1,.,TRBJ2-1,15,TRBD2,TGCGCCAGCAGCCAAGGAAGCGGGATTTACAGTGAGCAGTTCTTC,CASSQGSGIYSEQFF
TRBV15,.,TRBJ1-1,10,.,TGTGCCACCCGTAACACTGAAGCTTTCTTT,CATRNTEAFF
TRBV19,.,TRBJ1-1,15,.,TGTGCCAGTAGTATAACGGGGGTGAGGAACACTGAAGCTTTCTTT,CASSITGVRNTEAFF
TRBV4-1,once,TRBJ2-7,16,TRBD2,TGCGCCAGCAGTGGGGGCGGGGGGGCCACGAGTGCCGAGCAGTACTTC,CASSGGGGATSAEQYF
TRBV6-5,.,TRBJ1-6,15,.,TGTGCCAGCAGTTTCACGGACAGAGTAGACTCACCCCTCCACTTT,CASSFTDRVDSPLHF
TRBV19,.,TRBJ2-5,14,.,TGTGCCAGTAGTATAGGCAACAGGCAAGAGACCCAGTACTTC,CASSIGNRQETQYF
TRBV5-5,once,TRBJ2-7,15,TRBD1,TGTGCCAGCAGCTTTCCGGGACAGGAGACCTACGAGCAGTACTTC,CASSFPGQETYEQYF
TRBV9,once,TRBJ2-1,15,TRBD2,TGTGCCAGCAGCGTAGTTGGCGGGGGTGGCGATGAGCAGTTCTTC,CASSVVGGGGDEQFF
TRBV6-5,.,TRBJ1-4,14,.,TGTGCCAGCAGTTACTCGGGCGGGTCTGAAAAACTGTTTTTT,CASSYSGGSEKLFF
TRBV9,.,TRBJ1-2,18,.,TGTGCCAGCAGCGCCAATTCCGGGACGAAGGGGGAAAACTATGGCTACACCTTC,CASSANSGTKGENYGYTF